The sequence of this T cell receptor (beta chain) was determined in a study of T cells in Graves' hyperthyroidism and ophthalmopathy. Study-wide results and caveats: Blood shared most expanded thyroid clonotypes above 0.001.

Hyperthyroidism in the patients, aged 18 to 65, was newly diagnosed and under 2 months in duration. Every diagnosis used clinical symptoms, serum thyroxine and TRAb, thyroid ultrasound and orbital computed tomography. The authors took PBMCs from over 8.5 ml fresh peripheral blood. As concerns this clonotype: The antigen is not known.

CDR1 is SGHRS, CDR2 YFSETQ, per germline. The CDR3 runs to 13 residues. The ends were cut back, 4 bases at V and 5 bases at J, with 11 bases in the middle. What was amplified from RNA transcripts were TCR beta CDR3 regions. Carried out on the TCR CDR3, a first-round RT-PCR used the HTBI primer set. TCRdb reprocessed the multiplex PCR reads with MiXCR, giving one entry per CDR3 protein. The sample lists about 770,000 distinct CDR3 sequences; around 20% were seen once. The TCR was taken from a woman in her 50s with Graves' hyperthyroidism that later progressed to Graves' ophthalmopathy. The sample comprised blood. The chain recombines TRBV5-1 with TRBJ2-3; D is ambiguous. CDR3 amino acids: CASSDTVRDTQYF. CDR3 sequence (DNA): TGCGCCAGCAGCGATACAGTGCGAGATACGCAGTATTTT.